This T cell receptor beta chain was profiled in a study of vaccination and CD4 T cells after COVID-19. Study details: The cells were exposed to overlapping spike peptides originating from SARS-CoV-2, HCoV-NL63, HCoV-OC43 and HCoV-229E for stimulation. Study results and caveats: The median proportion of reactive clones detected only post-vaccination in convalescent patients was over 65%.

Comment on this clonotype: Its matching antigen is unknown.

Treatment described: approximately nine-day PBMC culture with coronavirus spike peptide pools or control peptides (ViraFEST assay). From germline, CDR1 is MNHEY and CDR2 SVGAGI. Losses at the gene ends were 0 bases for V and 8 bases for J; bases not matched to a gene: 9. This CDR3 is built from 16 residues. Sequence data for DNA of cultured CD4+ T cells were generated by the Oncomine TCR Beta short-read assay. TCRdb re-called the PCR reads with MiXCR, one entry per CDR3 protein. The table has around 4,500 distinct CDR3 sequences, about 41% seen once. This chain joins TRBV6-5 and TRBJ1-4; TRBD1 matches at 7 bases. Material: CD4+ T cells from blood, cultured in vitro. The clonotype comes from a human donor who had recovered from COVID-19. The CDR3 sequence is CASSYSPYPGQEKLFF. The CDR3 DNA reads TGTGCCAGCAGTTACTCTCCCTATCCGGGACAGGAAAAACTGTTTTTT.